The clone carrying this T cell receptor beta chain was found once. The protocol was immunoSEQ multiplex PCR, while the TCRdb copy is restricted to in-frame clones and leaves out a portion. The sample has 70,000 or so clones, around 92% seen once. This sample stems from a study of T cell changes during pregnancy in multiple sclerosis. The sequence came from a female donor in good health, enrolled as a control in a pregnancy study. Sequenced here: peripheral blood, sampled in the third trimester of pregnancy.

The CDR3 DNA is TGTGCCTGGAGTGTCCCAGGAAACAATTATAGGACCGGGGAGCTGTTTTTT. This gives the protein CAWSVPGNNYRTGELFF. This chain joins TRBV30 and TRBJ2-2; D call uncertain. The CDR3 has 17 amino acids. The germline CDR1 and CDR2 sequences are GTSNPN and SVGIG (reference sequence). V lost 0 bases to trimming and J lost 5 bases, with 19 bases between them.